The sequence of this TCR beta chain was determined in a study of blood T cells in healthy people across ages. Trimming pared 4 bases from V and 0 bases from J, leaving 4 bases between. Germline values: CDR1 SQVTM, CDR2 ANQGSEA. The CDR3 sequence is 11 residues long. Healthy Russian Caucasian donors spanned ages about 6 to 100 years. This clonotype has a count of ten or more. The antigen remains undetermined. Study outcomes and limitations: Donors of long life had a larger count of naive CD4+ cells and greater diversity than aged donors.

The second PCR ran about 6 to 12 cycles with a sample-barcoded 5' primer and J-beta primers. TCRdb re-analysed the 5' RACE reads in MiXCR, keeping a single row per CDR3 protein. The data show fewer than 1.5 million distinct CDR3 sequences, with approximately 40% seen just once and around 8% held by the top ten. The chain combines TRBV29-1 with TRBJ2-7, with D hard to call. The sequence was collected from a woman aged 18-29 years in good health. The sequenced material came from blood. For the CDR3, the DNA is TGCAGCGTTGCACGCTCCTACGAGCAGTACTTC. Its protein product is CSVARSYEQYF.